These 29 T cell receptor beta chains came from one sample sequenced in a study of PD-1 blockade in classical Hodgkin lymphoma. This sample's time point: cycle 4 day 1 (C4D1), after more than five weeks of nivolumab. Every patient had relapsed following autologous stem cell transplantation, and cohorts differed in brentuximab vedotin exposure. TCRdb keeps only in-frame clones here, not all; method: immunoSEQ multiplex PCR. The sample gives 20,000 to 25,000 clones, approximately 80% of which show up once; around 7.2% is in the top ten. The specimen was peripheral blood mononuclear cells (PBMCs), collected before the fourth cycle of nivolumab. These receptors were taken from a human donor with classical Hodgkin lymphoma.

This clone has just one count. J is TRBJ1-5 and V is TRBV18; D perhaps matches TRBD1 (6 bases). Germline assignment: CDR1 KGHSH and CDR2 LQKENI. There are 13 residues in the CDR3. V dropped 3 bases and J dropped 4 bases, with 7 bases sitting between them. For the CDR3, the DNA is TGTGCCAGCTCACCGGGGGCGAATCAGCCCCAGCATTTT. This translates into CASSPGANQPQHF.

The chain has TRBV6-6 and TRBJ1-1; D is ambiguous. The germline gives CDR1 MNHNY, CDR2 SVGAGI (reference sequence). V was cut by 3 bases and J by 1 base, with 15 bases left in between. The CDR3 contains 16 residues. CDR3 bases: TGTGCCAGCAGTTATCGGGGTGGAGGAGCGAACACTGAAGCTTTCTTT. Its translation is CASSYRGGGANTEAFF.

The chain employs TRBV28 and TRBJ2-1; 9 nucleotides agree with TRBD2. J was trimmed by 4 bases and V by 3 bases; bases with no gene match: 7. Germline V lookup: CDR1 MDHEN, CDR2 SYDVKM. This CDR3 contains 16 residues. CDR3 amino acids: CASSFASGIYYNEQFF. For the CDR3, the DNA is TGTGCCAGCAGTTTCGCTAGCGGGATATATTACAATGAGCAGTTCTTC. Using reference TRBV28 and TRBJ2-1 for the parts outside the CDR3, the full variable domain is DVKVTQSSRYLVKRTGEKVFLECVQDMDHENMFWYRQDPGLGLRLIYFSYDVKMKEKGDIPEGYSVSREKKERFSLILESASTNQTSMYLCASSFASGIYYNEQFFGPGTRLTVL.

The chain combines TRBV11-2 with TRBJ2-3, with D unclear. V dropped 2 bases and J dropped 5 bases, with 5 bases sitting between them. The V gene's germline CDR1 is SGHAT and CDR2 FQNNGV. This CDR3 contains 12 residues. In DNA, the CDR3 is TGTGCCAGCAGCTTATGGAAAGATACGCAGTATTTT. This codes for CASSLWKDTQYF.

This clone is a singleton in its sample. The genes are TRBV18 and TRBJ1-6; 7 bases match TRBD1. Trimming took 4 bases from V and 6 from J; bases not matched to a gene: 9. This CDR3 comprises 16 residues. Germline V CDR1 and CDR2: KGHSH, LQKENI. The CDR3 protein is CASSREQGNLNSPLHF. In nucleotides, the CDR3 is TGTGCCAGCTCACGCGAACAGGGGAACCTTAATTCACCCCTCCACTTT.

The chain carries TRBV9 and TRBJ2-7; 7 bases align to TRBD1. The CDR3 contains 15 residues. The trim removed 1 base at V and 4 bases at J, leaving 8 bases unmatched. Germline-derived CDR1 and CDR2 are SGDLS and YYNGEE. The DNA of the CDR3 is TGTGCCAGCAGCGTAACTCCTGGACAGGCATACGAGCAGTACTTC. It encodes CASSVTPGQAYEQYF. Full variable domain (outside the CDR3, taken from reference TRBV9 and TRBJ2-7): DSGVTQTPKHLITATGQRVTLRCSPRSGDLSVYWYQQSLDQGLQFLIQYYNGEERAKGNILERFSAQQFPDLHSELNLSSLELGDSALYFCASSVTPGQAYEQYFGPGTRLTVT.

This chain joins TRBV5-1 and TRBJ2-5, with 8 nucleotides matching TRBD1. V lost 9 bases, J lost 5 bases, and 12 bases stayed unmatched. Germline V gene data show CDR1 as SGHRS and CDR2 as YFSETQ. This CDR3 has 14 residues. The CDR3: CATTRQGTTETQYF. The CDR3, as DNA: TGCGCCACCACCCGACAGGGGACGACGGAGACCCAGTACTTC.

The chain uses TRBV7-2 and TRBJ1-5; perhaps TRBD1 as D (5 bases). Germline V gene lookup returns CDR1 SGHTA and CDR2 FQGNSA. There are 13 residues in the CDR3. Trimming cost V 5 bases and J 4 bases, with 9 bases left between them. CDR3 DNA: TGTGCCAGCAGCCCACACAGGAATCAGCCCCAGCATTTT. Its protein product is CASSPHRNQPQHF. Looking up the rest from reference TRBV7-2 and TRBJ1-5 gives the full variable domain: GAGVSQSPSNKVTEKGKDVELRCDPISGHTALYWYRQSLGQGLEFLIYFQGNSAPDKSGLPSDRFSAERTGGSVSTLTIQRTQQEDSAVYLCASSPHRNQPQHFGDGTRLSIL.

The genes are TRBV28 and TRBJ2-7, with D perhaps matching TRBD1 or TRBD2 (5 bases each). Looked up from germline, CDR1 is MDHEN and CDR2 is SYDVKM. The CDR3 covers 11 residues. Trimming removed 5 bases at V and 3 bases at J, with 5 bases between. This CDR3 is CASSGGYEQYF. CDR3 nucleotide sequence: TGTGCCAGCAGTGGGGGCTACGAGCAGTACTTC.

The rearrangement uses TRBV30 and TRBJ1-1, with D tentatively TRBD1 (5 bases). The V and J ends lost 3 bases and 4 bases respectively, with 18 bases between them. CDR1 is GTSNPN and CDR2 is SVGIG in the germline V gene (reference sequence). The CDR3 loop spans 15 amino acids. The CDR3 reads CAWRGPSRVVTEAFF. Written as DNA, the CDR3 is TGTGCCTGGAGGGGACCGAGCAGGGTTGTCACTGAAGCTTTCTTT.

V gene TRBV27 combines with J gene TRBJ2-1; the D gene could be TRBD1 or TRBD2 (6 bases each). Germline lookup yields CDR1 MNHEY and CDR2 SMNVEV (reference sequence). This CDR3 is 16 amino acids long. V gave up 10 bases and J gave up 0 bases, with 19 bases separating them. In DNA form, the CDR3 reads TGTGCCACTGGGGGGCTCAAGCGGAGCTCCTACAATGAGCAGTTCTTC. The encoded protein is CATGGLKRSSYNEQFF.

This chain connects TRBV7-3 to TRBJ1-2, with TRBD1 matching 7 bases. CDR1 SGHTA and CDR2 FQGTGA come from the germline V gene. The CDR3 is 15 amino acids. Trimming removed 4 bases from V and 7 bases from J; junction bases left unmatched: 12. The CDR3 nucleotides read TGTGCCAGCAGCTCTGCGACAGGGAGTCCCTCTGGCTACACCTTC. The encoded protein is CASSSATGSPSGYTF.

This clone appeared a few times. The V and J genes are TRBV2 and TRBJ2-4, with D tentatively TRBD1 (5 bases). CDR1 and CDR2 from the germline V gene are SNHLY and FYNNEI. Trimming removed 7 bases at V and 2 bases at J, with 9 bases between. CDR3 length: 13 amino acids. The CDR3 spells CASNPGSKNIQYF. The CDR3 region has the DNA TGTGCCAGCAACCCAGGGTCCAAAAACATTCAGTACTTC. Variable domain in full (rest from reference TRBV2 and TRBJ2-4): EPEVTQTPSHQVTQMGQEVILRCVPISNHLYFYWYRQILGQKVEFLVSFYNNEISEKSEIFDDQFSVERPDGSNFTLKIRSTKLEDSAMYFCASNPGSKNIQYFGAGTRLSVL.

In this sample, this clone turned up a few times. V is TRBV29-1 and J is TRBJ1-1; D is possibly TRBD1 (5 bases). The CDR3 extends over 12 amino acids. Per germline, CDR1 SQVTM and CDR2 ANQGSEA. Trimming cost V 8 bases and J 0 bases, with 10 bases left between them. In nucleotides, the CDR3 is TGCAGCTCGGGGGTGATGAACACTGAAGCTTTCTTT. Its translation is CSSGVMNTEAFF.

This chain links TRBV9 with TRBJ2-1; TRBD2 agrees at 12 bases. After removal of 4 bases from V and 5 bases from J, the junction contained 4 bases not matched to a gene. In germline, CDR1 is SGDLS, CDR2 YYNGEE. This CDR3 is built from 15 residues. CDR3 residues: CASSLLAGGHNEQFF. The CDR3 coding sequence is TGTGCCAGCAGCCTACTAGCGGGAGGCCACAATGAGCAGTTCTTC.

The rearrangement links TRBV7-3 to TRBJ2-1; 8 nucleotides align to TRBD2. The CDR3 sequence is 16 residues long. The V and J ends lost 0 bases and 6 bases, in that order; junction bases with no gene match: 7. Germline V gene sequence: CDR1 SGHTA, CDR2 FQGTGA. The CDR3 region is CASSLTMIAGFNEQFF. CDR3 coding DNA: TGTGCCAGCAGCTTAACGATGATAGCGGGATTCAATGAGCAGTTCTTC. Full variable domain (missing parts from reference TRBV7-3 and TRBJ2-1): GAGVSQTPSNKVTEKGKYVELRCDPISGHTALYWYRQSLGQGPEFLIYFQGTGAADDSGLPNDRFFAVRPEGSVSTLKIQRTERGDSAVYLCASSLTMIAGFNEQFFGPGTRLTVL.

This clone was recorded once. The V call is TRBV29-1, the J call TRBJ2-3; D is unresolved. There are 13 residues in the CDR3. V lost 3 bases and J 5 bases, leaving 12 bases between the germline ends. Germline loops: CDR1 SQVTM, CDR2 ANQGSEA. The CDR3 coding sequence is TGCAGCGTTGAGCCACCAATGATAGATACGCAGTATTTT. It specifies CSVEPPMIDTQYF.

The chain recombines TRBV4-3 with TRBJ2-1, with D maybe TRBD1 (6 bases). Looked up from germline, CDR1 is LGHNA and CDR2 is YSLEER. This CDR3 is built from 18 residues. V lost 0 bases and J lost 4, with 19 bases in between. The CDR3 protein is CASSQELWGPSLYNEQFF. Written as DNA, the CDR3 is TGCGCCAGCAGCCAAGAATTGTGGGGGCCATCCCTTTACAATGAGCAGTTCTTC.

V usage is TRBV4-2 and J usage is TRBJ1-6; D remains ambiguous. Germline lookup yields CDR1 LGHNA and CDR2 YNFKEQ. V dropped 0 bases and J dropped 6 bases, with 6 bases sitting between them. CDR3 length equals 14 residues. CDR3 amino acids: CASSQERSNSPLHF. In nucleotides, the CDR3 is TGTGCCAGCAGCCAAGAAAGGAGTAATTCACCCCTCCACTTT.

The rearrangement joins TRBV18 to TRBJ1-1; weak D call: TRBD1 (5 bases). V gave up 7 bases and J gave up 1 base, with 10 bases separating them. Germline values: CDR1 KGHSH, CDR2 LQKENI. CDR3 length: 13 residues. This chain's CDR3 is CASFTGGNTEAFF. CDR3 bases: TGTGCCAGCTTCACGGGGGGGAACACTGAAGCTTTCTTT.

V gene TRBV5-4 combines with J gene TRBJ2-1; D ambiguous. V gave up 4 bases and J gave up 12 bases, with 14 bases separating them. CDR1 is SGHNT, CDR2 YYREEE, per germline (reference sequence). This CDR3 comprises 12 residues. CDR3 DNA: TGTGCCAGCAGCCTAGGCCTGTTGGGGCAGTTCTTC. It codes for CASSLGLLGQFF.

The CDR3 coding sequence is TGTGCCAGCAGCTTAGAAGCGGGGATCTCCCTGGGGGAGACCCAGTACTTC. Encoded protein: CASSLEAGISLGETQYF. The chain is built from TRBV7-2 and TRBJ2-5; TRBD2 aligns across 7 bases. V dropped 1 base and J dropped 5; count of bases not matched to a gene: 13. This CDR3 is built from 17 residues. Germline CDR1 reads SGHTA; CDR2 reads FQGNSA.

The genes are TRBV27 and TRBJ2-7; TRBD1 might be the D (6 bases). Germline values: CDR1 MNHEY, CDR2 SMNVEV (reference sequence). The CDR3 length is 14 residues. Trimming took off 3 bases at V and 6 bases at J, with 15 bases between the two ends. The CDR3 sequence is CASSFRAGALEQYF. The CDR3 coding sequence is TGTGCCAGCAGTTTTCGCGCAGGGGCTCTCGAGCAGTACTTC.

The chain combines TRBV19 with TRBJ2-5; 8 nucleotides agree with TRBD1. The CDR3 is 13 residues long. Germline CDR1 is LNHDA and CDR2 is SQIVND (reference sequence). With V trimmed by 6 bases and J by 7 bases, 7 bases remained unmatched. The CDR3 loop is CASSDRGTSTQYF. The CDR3 region has the DNA TGTGCCAGTAGCGACAGGGGAACATCGACCCAGTACTTC. The full variable domain, its missing parts supplied by reference TRBV19 and TRBJ2-5, is DGGITQSPKYLFRKEGQNVTLSCEQNLNHDAMYWYRQDPGQGLRLIYYSQIVNDFQKGDIAEGYSVSREKKESFPLTVTSAQKNPTAFYLCASSDRGTSTQYFGPGTRLLVL.

There are a few counts of this clone. This chain uses TRBV6-1 with TRBJ1-5; D gene unclear. The germline CDR1 and CDR2 sequences are MNHNS and SASEGT. The CDR3 is 13 residues long. V gave up 3 bases and J gave up 2 bases, with 5 bases separating them. CDR3 protein: CASSEMGNQPQHF. CDR3 in DNA: TGTGCCAGCAGTGAGATGGGCAATCAGCCCCAGCATTTT.

V usage is TRBV28 and J usage is TRBJ2-7, with 10 positions matching TRBD2. This CDR3 is built from 16 residues. The V gene's germline CDR1 is MDHEN and CDR2 SYDVKM. V lost 4 bases to trimming and J lost 4 bases; unmatched junction nucleotides: 10. CDR3 bases: TGTGCCAGCAGTTCGAGTCTAGCGGGGGCCCCTTACGAGCAGTACTTC. Its protein product is CASSSSLAGAPYEQYF.

The V call is TRBV5-1, the J call TRBJ2-3, with 11 bases fitting TRBD2. The germline CDR1 and CDR2 sequences are SGHRS and YFSETQ. CDR3 length: 16 residues. The trim removed 4 bases at V and 0 bases at J, leaving 4 bases unmatched. This CDR3 reads CASSTRLAGSTDTQYF. The CDR3 region has the DNA TGCGCCAGCAGCACAAGACTAGCGGGGAGCACAGATACGCAGTATTTT.

The chain recombines TRBV7-9 with TRBJ2-1, with D possibly TRBD1 on 6 matching bases. V dropped 1 base and J dropped 1 base, with 14 bases sitting between them. Germline loops: CDR1 SEHNR, CDR2 FQNEAQ (reference sequence). The CDR3 has 17 residues. The CDR3 DNA sequence: TGTGCCAGCAGCTTAGAAACGGGACACAATTCCTACAATGAGCAGTTCTTC. Protein: CASSLETGHNSYNEQFF. Full variable domain (rest looked up from reference TRBV7-9 and TRBJ2-1): DTGVSQNPRHKITKRGQNVTFRCDPISEHNRLYWYRQTLGQGPEFLTYFQNEAQLEKSRLLSDRFSAERPKGSFSTLEIQRTEQGDSAMYLCASSLETGHNSYNEQFFGPGTRLTVL.

The genes are TRBV5-1 and TRBJ1-6; 7 bases align to TRBD1. Germline CDR1 reads SGHRS; CDR2 reads YFSETQ. CDR3 length: 15 amino acids. J lost 3 bases, V lost 4 bases, and 4 bases had no gene match. The CDR3 nucleotides are TGCGCCAGCAGCAGGGGGCAGGGCTATAATTCACCCCTCCACTTT. The encoded protein is CASSRGQGYNSPLHF.